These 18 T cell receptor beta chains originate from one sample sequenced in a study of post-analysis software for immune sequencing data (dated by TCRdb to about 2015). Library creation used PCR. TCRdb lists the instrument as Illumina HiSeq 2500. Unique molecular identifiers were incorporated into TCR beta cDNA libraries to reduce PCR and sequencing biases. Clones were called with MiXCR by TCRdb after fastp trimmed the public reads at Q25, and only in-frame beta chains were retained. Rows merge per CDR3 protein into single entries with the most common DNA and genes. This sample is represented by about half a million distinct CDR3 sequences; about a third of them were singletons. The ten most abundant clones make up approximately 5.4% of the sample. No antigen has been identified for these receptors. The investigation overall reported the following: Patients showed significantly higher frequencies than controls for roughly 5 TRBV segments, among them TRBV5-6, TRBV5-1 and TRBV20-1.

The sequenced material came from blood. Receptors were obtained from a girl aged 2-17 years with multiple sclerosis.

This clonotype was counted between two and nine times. This chain's CDR3 is CASSVLRTDMNTEAFF. CDR3 in DNA: TGTGCCAGCAGCGTACTCCGGACGGACATGAACACTGAAGCTTTCTTT. The rearrangement uses TRBV5-5 and TRBJ1-1; D perhaps matches TRBD1 (5 bases). Trimming left V 4 bases short and J 0 bases short, with 16 bases between. CDR1 and CDR2 (germline): SGHKS, YYEKEE (reference sequence). The CDR3 totals 16 residues.

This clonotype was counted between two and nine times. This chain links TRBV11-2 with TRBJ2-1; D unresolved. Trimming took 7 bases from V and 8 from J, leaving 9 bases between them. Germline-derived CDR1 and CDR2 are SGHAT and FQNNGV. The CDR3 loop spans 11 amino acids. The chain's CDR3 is CASTSFYEQFF. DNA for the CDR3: TGTGCCAGCACGTCCTTTTATGAGCAGTTCTTC.

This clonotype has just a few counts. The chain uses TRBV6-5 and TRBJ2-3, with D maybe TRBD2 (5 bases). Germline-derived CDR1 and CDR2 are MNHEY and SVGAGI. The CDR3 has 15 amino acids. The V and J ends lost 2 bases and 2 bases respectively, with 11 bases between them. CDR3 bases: TGTGCCAGCAGTTACGGCGGGTTTTTCACAGATACGCAGTATTTT. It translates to CASSYGGFFTDTQYF.

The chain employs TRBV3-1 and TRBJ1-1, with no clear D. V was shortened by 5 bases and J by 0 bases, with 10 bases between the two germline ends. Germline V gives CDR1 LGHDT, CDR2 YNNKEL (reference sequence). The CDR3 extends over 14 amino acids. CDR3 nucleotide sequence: TGTGCCAGCAGCGGGTCAGTCATGAACACTGAAGCTTTCTTT. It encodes CASSGSVMNTEAFF.

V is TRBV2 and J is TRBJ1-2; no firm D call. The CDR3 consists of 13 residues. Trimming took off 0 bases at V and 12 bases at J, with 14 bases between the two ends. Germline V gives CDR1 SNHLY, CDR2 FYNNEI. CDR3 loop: CASSEARATYHTF. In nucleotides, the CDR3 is TGTGCCAGCAGTGAAGCGCGGGCCACTTACCACACCTTC.

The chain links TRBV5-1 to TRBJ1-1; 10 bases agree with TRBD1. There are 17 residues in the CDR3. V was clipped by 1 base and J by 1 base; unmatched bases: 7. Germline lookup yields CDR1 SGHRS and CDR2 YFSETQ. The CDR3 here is CASSLSDRGPANTEAFF. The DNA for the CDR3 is TGCGCCAGCAGCTTGTCAGACAGGGGGCCGGCGAACACTGAAGCTTTCTTT.

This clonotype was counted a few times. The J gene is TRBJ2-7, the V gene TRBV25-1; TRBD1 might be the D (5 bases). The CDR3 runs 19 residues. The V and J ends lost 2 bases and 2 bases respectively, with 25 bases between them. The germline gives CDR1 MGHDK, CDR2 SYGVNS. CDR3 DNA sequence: TGTGCCAGCAGTGAAGGTCCCTACAGGAACTTGAACACTACCTACGAGCAGTACTTC. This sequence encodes CASSEGPYRNLNTTYEQYF.

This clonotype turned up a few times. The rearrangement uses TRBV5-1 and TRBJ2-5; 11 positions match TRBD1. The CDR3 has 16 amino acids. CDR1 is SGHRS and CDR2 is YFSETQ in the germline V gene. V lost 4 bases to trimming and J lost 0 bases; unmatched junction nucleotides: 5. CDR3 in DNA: TGCGCCAGCAGCATCGGGGACAGGGGGTACCAAGAGACCCAGTACTTC. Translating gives CASSIGDRGYQETQYF.

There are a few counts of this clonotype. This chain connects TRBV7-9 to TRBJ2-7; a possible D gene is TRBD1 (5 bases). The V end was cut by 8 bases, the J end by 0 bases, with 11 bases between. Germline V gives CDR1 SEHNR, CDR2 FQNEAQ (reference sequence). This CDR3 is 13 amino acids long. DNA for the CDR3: TGTGCCAGCGACAGCCTTAGCTCCTACGAGCAGTACTTC. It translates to CASDSLSSYEQYF.

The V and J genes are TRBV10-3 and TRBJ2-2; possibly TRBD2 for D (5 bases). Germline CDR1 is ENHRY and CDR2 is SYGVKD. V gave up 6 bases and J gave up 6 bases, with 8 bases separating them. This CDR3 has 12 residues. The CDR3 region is CAIRREPGELFF. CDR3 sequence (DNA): TGTGCCATCAGGAGGGAACCCGGGGAGCTGTTTTTT.

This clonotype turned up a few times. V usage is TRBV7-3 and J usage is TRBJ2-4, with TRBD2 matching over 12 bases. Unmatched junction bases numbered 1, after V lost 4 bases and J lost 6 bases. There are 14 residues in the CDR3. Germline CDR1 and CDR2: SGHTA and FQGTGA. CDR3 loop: CASSSSGGGNIQYF. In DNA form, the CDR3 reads TGTGCCAGCAGCTCTAGCGGGGGGGGAAACATTCAGTACTTC. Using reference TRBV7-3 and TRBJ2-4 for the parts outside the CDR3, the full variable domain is GAGVSQTPSNKVTEKGKYVELRCDPISGHTALYWYRQSLGQGPEFLIYFQGTGAADDSGLPNDRFFAVRPEGSVSTLKIQRTERGDSAVYLCASSSSGGGNIQYFGAGTRLSVL.

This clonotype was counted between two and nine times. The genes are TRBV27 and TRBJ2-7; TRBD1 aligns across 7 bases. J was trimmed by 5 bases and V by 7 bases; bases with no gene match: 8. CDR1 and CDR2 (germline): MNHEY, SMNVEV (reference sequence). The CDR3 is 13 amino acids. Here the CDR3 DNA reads TGTGCCAGCACCTCAGGGGGTCATGACGAGCAGTACTTC. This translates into CASTSGGHDEQYF.

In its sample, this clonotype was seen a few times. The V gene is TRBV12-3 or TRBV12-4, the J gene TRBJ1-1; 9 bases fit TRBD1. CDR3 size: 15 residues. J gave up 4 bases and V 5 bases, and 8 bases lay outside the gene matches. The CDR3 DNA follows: TGTGCCAGCAGTCCCAACAGGGGGCGAGGCACTGAAGCTTTCTTT. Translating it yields CASSPNRGRGTEAFF.

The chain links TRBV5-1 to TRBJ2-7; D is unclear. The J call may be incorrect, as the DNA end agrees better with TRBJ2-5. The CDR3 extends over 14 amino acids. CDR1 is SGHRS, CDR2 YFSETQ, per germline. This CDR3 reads CASSLASTGETQYF. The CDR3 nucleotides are TGCGCCAGCAGCTTGGCATCTACCGGTGAGACCCAGTACTTC.

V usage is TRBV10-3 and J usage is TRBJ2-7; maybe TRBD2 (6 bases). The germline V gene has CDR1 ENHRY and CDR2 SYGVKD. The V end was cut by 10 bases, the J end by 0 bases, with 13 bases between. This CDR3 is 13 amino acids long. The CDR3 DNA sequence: TGTGCCACACGGACGGGAGCCTCCTACGAGCAGTACTTC. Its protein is CATRTGASYEQYF.

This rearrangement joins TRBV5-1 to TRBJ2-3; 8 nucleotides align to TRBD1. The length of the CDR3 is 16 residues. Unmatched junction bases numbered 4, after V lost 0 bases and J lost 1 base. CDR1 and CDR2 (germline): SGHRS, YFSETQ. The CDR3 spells CASSLGSRGRTDTQYF. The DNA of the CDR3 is TGCGCCAGCAGCTTGGGGTCCAGGGGGCGCACAGATACGCAGTATTTT.

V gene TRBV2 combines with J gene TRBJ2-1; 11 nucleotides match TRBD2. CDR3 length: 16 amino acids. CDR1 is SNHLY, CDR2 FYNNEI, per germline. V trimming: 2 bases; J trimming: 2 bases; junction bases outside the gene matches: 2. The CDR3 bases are TGTGCCAGCAGTGAACTGACTAGCGGGGCCTACAATGAGCAGTTCTTC. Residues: CASSELTSGAYNEQFF.

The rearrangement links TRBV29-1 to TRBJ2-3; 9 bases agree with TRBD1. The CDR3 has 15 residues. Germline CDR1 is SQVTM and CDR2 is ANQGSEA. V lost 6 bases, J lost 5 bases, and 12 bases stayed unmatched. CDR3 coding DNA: TGCAGCGTCCCTAACAGGGGGCGCGCGATAGATACGCAGTATTTT. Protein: CSVPNRGRAIDTQYF.